Presented here are 17 T cell receptor beta chains from one specimen sequenced in a study of blood T cell repertoires in COVID-19. Repertoires were generated with immunoSEQ multiplex PCR, while TCRdb's copy carries only in-frame clones and drops some. The table lists roughly 70,000 clones, 88% of them singletons. The material sequenced was peripheral blood. Receptors were obtained from a human donor in a cohort sampled during active COVID-19.

The chain uses TRBV6-5 and TRBJ1-1; 7 bases fit TRBD1. Per the germline V gene, CDR1 is MNHEY and CDR2 is SVGAGI. This CDR3 comprises 13 residues. Losses at the gene ends were 11 bases for V and 6 bases for J; bases not matched to a gene: 12. The CDR3: CAVRGDSGAEAFF. In nucleotides, the CDR3 is TGTGCCGTCCGAGGGGACAGCGGAGCTGAAGCTTTCTTT.

This chain joins TRBV6-5 and TRBJ1-1, with a tentative D call TRBD1 (6 bases). V lost 6 bases to trimming and J lost 3 bases, with 14 bases between them. The CDR3 sequence is 14 residues long. CDR1 is MNHEY and CDR2 is SVGAGI in the germline V gene. The CDR3: CASSRGGMDTEAFF. The CDR3 DNA sequence: TGTGCCAGCAGCCGAGGGGGTATGGACACTGAAGCTTTCTTT.

The CDR3 protein is CASSSWLAPSTDTQYF. The CDR3 region has the DNA TGTGCCAGTTCAAGTTGGCTAGCGCCTAGCACAGATACGCAGTATTTT. The chain recombines TRBV27 with TRBJ2-3, with D maybe TRBD2 (6 bases). Between the trimmed V and J ends, which lost 9 bases and 0 bases, there was a span of 19 bases. Germline CDR1 and CDR2: MNHEY and SMNVEV (reference sequence). This CDR3 is built from 16 residues.

This chain uses TRBV7-9 with TRBJ2-7; D uncertain. The CDR3 runs to 12 residues. V was clipped by 2 bases and J by 3 bases, with 5 bases between them. The germline gives CDR1 SEHNR, CDR2 FQNEAQ (reference sequence). The CDR3 loop reads CASSLNSYEQYF. For the CDR3, the DNA is TGTGCCAGCAGCTTAAACAGCTACGAGCAGTACTTC.

The chain has TRBV19 and TRBJ1-2; 7 nucleotides agree with TRBD1. CDR1 and CDR2 (germline): LNHDA, SQIVND (reference sequence). The CDR3 runs 14 residues. V lost 4 bases to trimming and J lost 11 bases; unmatched junction nucleotides: 13. The CDR3 bases are TGTGCCAGTAGTACCGGGGAAGGACAGGCGCGGTACACCTTC. Encoded protein: CASSTGEGQARYTF.

The chain employs TRBV5-5 and TRBJ2-1, with 10 positions matching TRBD1. This CDR3 is 16 amino acids long. Germline CDR1 and CDR2: SGHKS and YYEKEE (reference sequence). V lost 0 bases to trimming and J lost 9 bases; unmatched junction nucleotides: 9. CDR3 residues: CASSLVVTGGGGEQFF. The CDR3 coding sequence is TGTGCCAGCAGCTTGGTGGTGACAGGGGGCGGGGGTGAGCAGTTCTTC.

Of note for this clone: This sample also contains other DNA sequences that code for the same CDR3. The CDR3 coding sequence is TGTGCCAGCAGCGGGTCTAGCGGGCGGGTCTACGAGCAGTACTTC. Translation gives CASSGSSGRVYEQYF. The gene calls are TRBV5-4 and TRBJ2-7; TRBD2 aligns across 8 bases. Looked up from germline, CDR1 is SGHNT and CDR2 is YYREEE (reference sequence). The junction had 9 bases not matched to a gene; V was cut back by 4 bases and J by 3 bases. This CDR3 is built from 15 residues.

The chain uses TRBV29-1 and TRBJ1-1, with D hard to call. Trimming left V 6 bases short and J 7 bases short, with 12 bases between. This CDR3 comprises 11 residues. The germline V gene has CDR1 SQVTM and CDR2 ANQGSEA. The CDR3 nucleotides read TGCAGCGTGATATGGGCCCGTGAAGCTTTCTTT. It codes for CSVIWAREAFF.

This clone was seen a single time. The limits of the CDR3 on the DNA are not certain, so only TCRdb's listed CDR3 is given. Other nucleotide sequences from this sample produce the same CDR3. This chain connects TRBV5-4 to TRBJ2-3; the D call in the table, TRBD2, was not verified against the DNA. The CDR3 numbers 12 amino acids, ends counted. Germline CDR1 and CDR2: SGHNT and YYREEE (reference sequence). CDR3: CASSSSTDTQYF.

The chain has TRBV6-5 and TRBJ2-6; D not certain. V gave up 0 bases and J gave up 1 base, with 4 bases separating them. Germline assignment: CDR1 MNHEY and CDR2 SVGAGI. The CDR3 spans 15 residues. For the CDR3, the DNA is TGTGCCAGCAGTTACTCAGCTTCTGGGGCCAACGTCCTGACTTTC. Amino acid sequence: CASSYSASGANVLTF.

This chain connects TRBV28 to TRBJ1-4, with 8 bases lining up with TRBD1. The CDR3 contains 16 residues. V was pared by 3 bases and J by 7 bases, with 10 bases of the junction left unmatched. Germline values: CDR1 MDHEN, CDR2 SYDVKM. CDR3 nucleotide sequence: TGTGCCAGCAGTTTTAGGGCAGGGGGCTTTCGTGAAAAACTGTTTTTT. This sequence encodes CASSFRAGGFREKLFF.

The rearrangement uses TRBV5-1 and TRBJ2-7; 8 bases agree with TRBD2. This CDR3 region has 15 residues. V trimming: 2 bases; J trimming: 0 bases; junction bases outside the gene matches: 4. Germline CDR1 is SGHRS and CDR2 is YFSETQ. CDR3 region: CASSFSSGPSYEQYF. DNA of the CDR3: TGCGCCAGCAGCTTTTCTAGCGGGCCCTCCTACGAGCAGTACTTC.

The chain has TRBV7-9 and TRBJ2-2; unclear D gene. V was shortened by 1 base and J by 8 bases, with 5 bases between the two germline ends. The CDR3 loop spans 12 amino acids. Germline loops: CDR1 SEHNR, CDR2 FQNEAQ (reference sequence). This CDR3 reads CASSLVPGELFF. The CDR3 region has the DNA TGTGCCAGCAGCTTAGTCCCGGGGGAGCTGTTTTTT.

The rearrangement links TRBV19 to TRBJ1-3, with TRBD1 as a possible D gene (5 bases). The germline CDR1 and CDR2 sequences are LNHDA and SQIVND (reference sequence). The germline V and J ends were trimmed by 6 bases and 4 bases, with 13 bases remaining between them. This CDR3 region has 14 residues. In DNA form, the CDR3 reads TGTGCCAGTAGCCACCAGGGCTCGGGAAACACCATATATTTT. This encodes CASSHQGSGNTIYF.

The V call is TRBV7-9, the J call TRBJ2-2; 12 bases line up with TRBD2. The trim removed 3 bases at V and 4 bases at J, leaving 6 bases unmatched. This CDR3 has 17 residues. The germline V gene has CDR1 SEHNR and CDR2 FQNEAQ (reference sequence). The CDR3 bases are TGTGCCAGCAGCTTGGGGCTAGCGGGAGGGGGCACCGGGGAGCTGTTTTTT. Encoded protein: CASSLGLAGGGTGELFF.

The V and J genes are TRBV5-1 and TRBJ1-1, with no clear D. CDR1 is SGHRS, CDR2 YFSETQ, per germline. V lost 7 bases and J 2 bases, leaving 12 bases between the germline ends. CDR3 length equals 13 residues. Here the CDR3 DNA reads TGCGCCAGCTCCCCGGCGGATAACACTGAAGCTTTCTTT. It encodes CASSPADNTEAFF.

The chain employs TRBV19 and TRBJ2-3; 9 nucleotides agree with TRBD2. This CDR3 has 19 residues. The J segment lost 0 bases and the V segment lost 6 bases, leaving 16 bases of the junction unmatched. Per the germline V gene, CDR1 is LNHDA and CDR2 is SQIVND (reference sequence). The CDR3 reads CASSLASSGRLGSTDTQYF. DNA for the CDR3: TGTGCCAGTAGCCTCGCCTCCAGCGGGAGGCTCGGAAGCACAGATACGCAGTATTTT.